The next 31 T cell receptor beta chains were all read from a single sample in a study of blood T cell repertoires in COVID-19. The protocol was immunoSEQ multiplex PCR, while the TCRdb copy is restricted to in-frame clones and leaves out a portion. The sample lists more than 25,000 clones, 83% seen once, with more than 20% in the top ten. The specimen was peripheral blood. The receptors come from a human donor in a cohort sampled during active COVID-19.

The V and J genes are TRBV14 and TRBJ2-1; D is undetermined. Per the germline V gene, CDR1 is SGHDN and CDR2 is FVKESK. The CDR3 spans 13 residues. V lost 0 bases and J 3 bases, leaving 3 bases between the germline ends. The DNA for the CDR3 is TGTGCCAGCAGCCAAGACAACTACAATGAGCAGTTCTTC. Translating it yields CASSQDNYNEQFF.

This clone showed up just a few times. CDR3 nucleotide sequence: TGCGCCAGCAGCCGTGGACAGGGAGAAAATGAGCAGTTCTTC. Translating it yields CASSRGQGENEQFF. The rearrangement uses TRBV4-1 and TRBJ2-1; 8 bases fit TRBD1. V trimming: 4 bases; J trimming: 7 bases; junction bases outside the gene matches: 6. Germline CDR1 MGHRA, CDR2 YSYEKL. The CDR3 consists of 14 residues.

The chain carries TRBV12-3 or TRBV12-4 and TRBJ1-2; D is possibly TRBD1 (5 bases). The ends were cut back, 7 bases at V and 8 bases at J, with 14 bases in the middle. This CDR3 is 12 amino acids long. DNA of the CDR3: TGTGCCAGCACAGGGTTCCTTGGGGGCTACACCTTC. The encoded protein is CASTGFLGGYTF.

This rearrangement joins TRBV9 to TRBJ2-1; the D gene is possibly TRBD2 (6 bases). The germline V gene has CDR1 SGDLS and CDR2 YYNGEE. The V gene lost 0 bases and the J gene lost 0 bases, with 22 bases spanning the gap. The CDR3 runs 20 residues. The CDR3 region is CASSVAWRGLGKSSYNEQFF. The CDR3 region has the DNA TGTGCCAGCAGCGTAGCTTGGAGGGGACTCGGCAAAAGCTCCTACAATGAGCAGTTCTTC.

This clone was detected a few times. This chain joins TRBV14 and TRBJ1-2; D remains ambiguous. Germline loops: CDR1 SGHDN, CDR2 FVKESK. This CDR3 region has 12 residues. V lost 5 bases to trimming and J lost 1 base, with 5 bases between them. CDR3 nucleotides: TGTGCCAGCAGCGCGCGTAACTATGGCTACACCTTC. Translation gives CASSARNYGYTF.

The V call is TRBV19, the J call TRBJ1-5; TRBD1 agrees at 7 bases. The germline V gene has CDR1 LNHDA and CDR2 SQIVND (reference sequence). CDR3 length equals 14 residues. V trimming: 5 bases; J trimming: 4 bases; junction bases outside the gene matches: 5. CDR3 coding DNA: TGTGCCAGTAGTGTCGACAGGGTGAATCAGCCCCAGCATTTT. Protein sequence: CASSVDRVNQPQHF.

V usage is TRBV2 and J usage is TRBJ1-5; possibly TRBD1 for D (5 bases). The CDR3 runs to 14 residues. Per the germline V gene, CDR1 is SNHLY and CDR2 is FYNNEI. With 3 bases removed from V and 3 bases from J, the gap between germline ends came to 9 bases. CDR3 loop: CASSEGGANQPQHF. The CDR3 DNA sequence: TGTGCCAGCAGTGAGGGAGGGGCCAATCAGCCCCAGCATTTT. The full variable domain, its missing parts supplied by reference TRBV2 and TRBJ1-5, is EPEVTQTPSHQVTQMGQEVILRCVPISNHLYFYWYRQILGQKVEFLVSFYNNEISEKSEIFDDQFSVERPDGSNFTLKIRSTKLEDSAMYFCASSEGGANQPQHFGDGTRLSIL.

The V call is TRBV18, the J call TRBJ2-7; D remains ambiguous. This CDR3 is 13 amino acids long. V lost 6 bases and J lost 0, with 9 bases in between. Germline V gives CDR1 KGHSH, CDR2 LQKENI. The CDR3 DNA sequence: TGTGCCAGCTCGCCGACTTCCTCCTACGAGCAGTACTTC. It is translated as CASSPTSSYEQYF. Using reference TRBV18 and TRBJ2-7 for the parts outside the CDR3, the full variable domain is NAGVMQNPRHLVRRRGQEARLRCSPMKGHSHVYWYRQLPEEGLKFMVYLQKENIIDESGMPKERFSAEFPKEGPSILRIQQVVRGDSAAYFCASSPTSSYEQYFGPGTRLTVT.

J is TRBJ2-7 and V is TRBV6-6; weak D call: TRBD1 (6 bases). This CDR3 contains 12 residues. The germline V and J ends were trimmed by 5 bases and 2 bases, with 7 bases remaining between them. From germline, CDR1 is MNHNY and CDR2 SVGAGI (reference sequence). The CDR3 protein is CASSRQAYEQYF. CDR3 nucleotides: TGTGCCAGCAGTCGACAGGCCTACGAGCAGTACTTC.

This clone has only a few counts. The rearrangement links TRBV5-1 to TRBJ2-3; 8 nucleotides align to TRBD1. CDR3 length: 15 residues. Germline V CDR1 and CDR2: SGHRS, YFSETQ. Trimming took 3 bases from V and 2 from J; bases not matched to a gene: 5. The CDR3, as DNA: TGCGCCAGCAGCTCAGGACAGGGATACACAGATACGCAGTATTTT. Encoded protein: CASSSGQGYTDTQYF.

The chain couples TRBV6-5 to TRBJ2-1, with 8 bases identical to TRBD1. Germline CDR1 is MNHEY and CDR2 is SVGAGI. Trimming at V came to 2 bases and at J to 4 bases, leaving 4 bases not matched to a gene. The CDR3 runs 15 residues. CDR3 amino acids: CASSYGTGPYNEQFF. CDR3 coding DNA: TGTGCCAGCAGTTACGGGACAGGTCCGTACAATGAGCAGTTCTTC.

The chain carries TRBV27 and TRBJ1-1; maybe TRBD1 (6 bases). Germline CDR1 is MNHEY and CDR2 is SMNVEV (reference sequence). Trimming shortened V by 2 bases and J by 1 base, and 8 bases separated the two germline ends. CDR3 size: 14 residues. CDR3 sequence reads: CASSLGDTNTEAFF. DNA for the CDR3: TGTGCCAGCAGTTTAGGGGACACGAACACTGAAGCTTTCTTT.

In nucleotides, the CDR3 is TGTGCCAGCAGCACATCCAGATTTTTGAACACTGAAGCTTTCTTT. It yields the protein CASSTSRFLNTEAFF. The gene calls are TRBV6-5 and TRBJ1-1; D gene ambiguous. The CDR3 spans 15 residues. The germline V gene encodes CDR1 MNHEY and CDR2 SVGAGI. Trimming cost V 6 bases and J 0 bases, with 14 bases left between them.

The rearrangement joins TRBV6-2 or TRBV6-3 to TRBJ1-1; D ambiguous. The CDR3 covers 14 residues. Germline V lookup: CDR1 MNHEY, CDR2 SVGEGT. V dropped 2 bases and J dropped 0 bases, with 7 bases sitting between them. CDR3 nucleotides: TGTGCCAGCAGTTACGCAGTCATGAACACTGAAGCTTTCTTT. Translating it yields CASSYAVMNTEAFF.

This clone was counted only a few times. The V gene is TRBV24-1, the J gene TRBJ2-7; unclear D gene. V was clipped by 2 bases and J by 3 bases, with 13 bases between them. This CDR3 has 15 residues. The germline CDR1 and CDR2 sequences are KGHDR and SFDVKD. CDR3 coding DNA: TGTGCCACCAGTGATTCCCCGCCCAGGAACTACGAGCAGTACTTC. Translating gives CATSDSPPRNYEQYF.

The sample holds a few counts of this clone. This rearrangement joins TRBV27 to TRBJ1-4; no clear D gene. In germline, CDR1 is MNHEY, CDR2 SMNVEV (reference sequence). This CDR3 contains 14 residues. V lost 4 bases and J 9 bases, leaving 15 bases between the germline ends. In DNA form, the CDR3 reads TGTGCCAGCAGTTCAACCGGCCCGAGGAAAAAACTGTTTTTT. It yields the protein CASSSTGPRKKLFF.

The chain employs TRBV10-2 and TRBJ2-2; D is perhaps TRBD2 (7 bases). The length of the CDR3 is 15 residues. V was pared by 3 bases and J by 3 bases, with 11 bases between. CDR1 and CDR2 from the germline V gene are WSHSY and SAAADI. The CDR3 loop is CASSERGGDTGELFF. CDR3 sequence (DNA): TGCGCCAGCAGTGAAAGGGGGGGGGACACCGGGGAGCTGTTTTTT.

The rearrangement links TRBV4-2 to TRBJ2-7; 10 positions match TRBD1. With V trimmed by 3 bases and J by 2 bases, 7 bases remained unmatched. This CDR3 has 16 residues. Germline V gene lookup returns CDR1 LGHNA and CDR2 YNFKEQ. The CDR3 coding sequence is TGTGCCAGCAGCCAGGCCCGGGGGACAGGGGCCTACGAGCAGTACTTC. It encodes CASSQARGTGAYEQYF.

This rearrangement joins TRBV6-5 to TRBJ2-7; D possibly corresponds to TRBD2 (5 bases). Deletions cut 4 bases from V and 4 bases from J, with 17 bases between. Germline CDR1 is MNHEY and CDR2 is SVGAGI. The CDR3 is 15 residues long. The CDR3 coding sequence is TGTGCCAGCAGTTTCGGGTTAGAGGGTCTTTACGAGCAGTACTTC. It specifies CASSFGLEGLYEQYF.

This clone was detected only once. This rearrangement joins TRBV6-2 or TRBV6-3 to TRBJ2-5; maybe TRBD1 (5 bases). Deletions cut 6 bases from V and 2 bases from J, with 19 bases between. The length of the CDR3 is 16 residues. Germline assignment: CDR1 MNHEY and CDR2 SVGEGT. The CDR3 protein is CASSPMFGAGQETQYF. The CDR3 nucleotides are TGTGCCAGCAGCCCCATGTTTGGGGCAGGGCAAGAGACCCAGTACTTC.

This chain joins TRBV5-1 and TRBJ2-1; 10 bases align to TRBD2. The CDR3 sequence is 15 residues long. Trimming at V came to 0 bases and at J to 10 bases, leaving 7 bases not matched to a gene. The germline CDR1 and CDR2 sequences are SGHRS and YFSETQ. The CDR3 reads CASSLGSGGAWEQFF. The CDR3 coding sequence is TGCGCCAGCAGCTTGGGCAGCGGGGGGGCTTGGGAGCAGTTCTTC.

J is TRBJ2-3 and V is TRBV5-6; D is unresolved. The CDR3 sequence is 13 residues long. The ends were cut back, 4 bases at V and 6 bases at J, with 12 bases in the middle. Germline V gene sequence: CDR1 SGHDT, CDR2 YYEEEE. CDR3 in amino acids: CASSAPVGDTQYF. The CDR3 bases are TGTGCCAGCAGCGCTCCTGTCGGGGATACGCAGTATTTT.

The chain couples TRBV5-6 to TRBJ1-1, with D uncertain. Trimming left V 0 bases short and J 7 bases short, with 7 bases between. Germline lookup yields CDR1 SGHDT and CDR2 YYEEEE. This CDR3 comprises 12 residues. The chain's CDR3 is CASSLGPVEAFF. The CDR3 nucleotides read TGTGCCAGCAGCTTGGGGCCAGTTGAAGCTTTCTTT.

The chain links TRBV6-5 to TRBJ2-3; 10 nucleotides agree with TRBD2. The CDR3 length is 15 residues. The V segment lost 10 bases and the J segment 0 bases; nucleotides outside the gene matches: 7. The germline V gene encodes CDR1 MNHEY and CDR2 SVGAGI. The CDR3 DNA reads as TGTGCCACGAGGCTAGCGGGAGCTAGCACAGATACGCAGTATTTT. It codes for CATRLAGASTDTQYF.

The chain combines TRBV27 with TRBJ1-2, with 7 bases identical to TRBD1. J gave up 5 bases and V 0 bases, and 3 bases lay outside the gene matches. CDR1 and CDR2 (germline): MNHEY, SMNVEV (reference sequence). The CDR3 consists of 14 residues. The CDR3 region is CASSLSAGGYGYTF. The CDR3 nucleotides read TGTGCCAGCAGTTTATCAGCAGGGGGGTATGGCTACACCTTC.

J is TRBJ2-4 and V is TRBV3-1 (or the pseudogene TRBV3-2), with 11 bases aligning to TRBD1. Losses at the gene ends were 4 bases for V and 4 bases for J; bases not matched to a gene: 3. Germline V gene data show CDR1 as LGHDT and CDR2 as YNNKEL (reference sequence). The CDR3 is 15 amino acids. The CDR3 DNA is TGTGCCAGCAGCCCCCGGGACAGGGGGAAAAACATTCAGTACTTC. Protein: CASSPRDRGKNIQYF.

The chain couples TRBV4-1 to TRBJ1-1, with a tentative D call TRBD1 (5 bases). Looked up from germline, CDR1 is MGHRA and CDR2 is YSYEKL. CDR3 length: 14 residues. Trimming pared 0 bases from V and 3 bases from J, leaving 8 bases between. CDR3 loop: CASSQEKGYTEAFF. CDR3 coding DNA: TGCGCCAGCAGCCAAGAAAAGGGGTACACTGAAGCTTTCTTT.

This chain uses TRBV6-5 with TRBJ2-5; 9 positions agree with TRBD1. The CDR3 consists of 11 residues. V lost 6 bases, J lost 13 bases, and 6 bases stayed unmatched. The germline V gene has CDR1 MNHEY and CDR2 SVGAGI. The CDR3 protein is CASSGRDRAYF. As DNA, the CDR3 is TGTGCCAGCAGCGGCCGGGACAGGGCGTACTTC.

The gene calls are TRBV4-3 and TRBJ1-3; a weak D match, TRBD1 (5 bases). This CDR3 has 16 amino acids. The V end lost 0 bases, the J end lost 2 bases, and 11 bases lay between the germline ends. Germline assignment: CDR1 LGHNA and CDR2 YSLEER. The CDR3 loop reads CASSQDQAGPGNTIYF. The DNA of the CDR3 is TGCGCCAGCAGCCAAGATCAGGCAGGGCCTGGAAACACCATATATTTT.

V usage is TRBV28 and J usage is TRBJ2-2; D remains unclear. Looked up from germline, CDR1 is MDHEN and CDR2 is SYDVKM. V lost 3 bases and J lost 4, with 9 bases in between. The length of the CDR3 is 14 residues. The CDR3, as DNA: TGTGCCAGCAGTTTCGCCAGTCCCACCGGGGAGCTGTTTTTT. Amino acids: CASSFASPTGELFF.

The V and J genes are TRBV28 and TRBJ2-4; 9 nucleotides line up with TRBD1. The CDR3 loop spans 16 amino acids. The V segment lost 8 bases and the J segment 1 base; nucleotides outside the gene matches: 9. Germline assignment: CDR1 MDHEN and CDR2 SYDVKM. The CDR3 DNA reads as TGTGCCAGCCGGGACAGGGCCACAAGGGCCAAAAACATTCAGTACTTC. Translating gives CASRDRATRAKNIQYF.